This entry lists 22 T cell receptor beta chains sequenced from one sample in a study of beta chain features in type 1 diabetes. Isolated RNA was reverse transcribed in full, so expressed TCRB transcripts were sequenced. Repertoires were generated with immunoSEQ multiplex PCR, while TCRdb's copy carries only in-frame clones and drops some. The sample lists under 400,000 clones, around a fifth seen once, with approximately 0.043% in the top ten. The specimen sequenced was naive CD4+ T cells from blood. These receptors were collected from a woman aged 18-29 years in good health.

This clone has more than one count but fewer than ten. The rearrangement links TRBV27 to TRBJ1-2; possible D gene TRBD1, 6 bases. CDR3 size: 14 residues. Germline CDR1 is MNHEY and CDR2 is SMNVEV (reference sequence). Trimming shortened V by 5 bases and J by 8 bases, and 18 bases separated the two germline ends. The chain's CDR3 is CASSTLGGARGYTF. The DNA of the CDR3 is TGTGCCAGCAGTACGCTTGGGGGCGCCCGGGGCTACACCTTC.

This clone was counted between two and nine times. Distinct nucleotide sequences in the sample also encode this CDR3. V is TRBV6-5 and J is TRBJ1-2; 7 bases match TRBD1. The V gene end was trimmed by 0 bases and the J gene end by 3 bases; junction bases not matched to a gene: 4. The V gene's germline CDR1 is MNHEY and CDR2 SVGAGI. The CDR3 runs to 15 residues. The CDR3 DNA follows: TGTGCCAGCAGTTACTCGGGAACAGGGGACTATGGCTACACCTTC. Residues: CASSYSGTGDYGYTF.

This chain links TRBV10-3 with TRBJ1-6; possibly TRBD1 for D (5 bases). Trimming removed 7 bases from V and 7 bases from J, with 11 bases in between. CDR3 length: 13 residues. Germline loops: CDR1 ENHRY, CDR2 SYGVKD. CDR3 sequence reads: CAITSAGNSPLHF. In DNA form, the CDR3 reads TGTGCCATCACCAGCGCAGGGAATTCACCCCTCCACTTT.

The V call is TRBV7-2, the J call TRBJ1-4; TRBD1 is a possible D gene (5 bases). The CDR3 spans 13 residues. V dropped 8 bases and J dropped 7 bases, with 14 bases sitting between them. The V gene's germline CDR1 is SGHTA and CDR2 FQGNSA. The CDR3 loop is CASGAIRSEKLFF. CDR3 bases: TGTGCCAGCGGGGCCATCCGTTCTGAAAAACTGTTTTTT.

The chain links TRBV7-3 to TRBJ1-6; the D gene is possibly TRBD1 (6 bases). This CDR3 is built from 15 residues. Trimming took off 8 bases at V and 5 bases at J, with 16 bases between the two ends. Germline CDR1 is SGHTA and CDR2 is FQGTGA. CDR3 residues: CASAAWGLDNSPLHF. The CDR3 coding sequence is TGTGCCAGCGCGGCCTGGGGGCTCGATAATTCACCCCTCCACTTT.

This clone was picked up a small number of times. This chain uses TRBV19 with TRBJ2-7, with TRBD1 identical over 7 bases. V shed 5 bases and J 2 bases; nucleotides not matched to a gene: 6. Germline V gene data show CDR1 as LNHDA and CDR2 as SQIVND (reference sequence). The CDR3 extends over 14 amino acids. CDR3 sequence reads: CASSVGTAAYEQYF. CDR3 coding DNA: TGTGCCAGTAGTGTGGGGACAGCAGCCTACGAGCAGTACTTC.

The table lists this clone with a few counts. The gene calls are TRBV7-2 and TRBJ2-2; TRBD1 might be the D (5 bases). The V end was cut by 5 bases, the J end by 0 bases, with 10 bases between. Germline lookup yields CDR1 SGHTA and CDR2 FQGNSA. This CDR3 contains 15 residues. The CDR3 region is CASSTTAANTGELFF. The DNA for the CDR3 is TGTGCCAGCAGCACGACAGCTGCGAACACCGGGGAGCTGTTTTTT.

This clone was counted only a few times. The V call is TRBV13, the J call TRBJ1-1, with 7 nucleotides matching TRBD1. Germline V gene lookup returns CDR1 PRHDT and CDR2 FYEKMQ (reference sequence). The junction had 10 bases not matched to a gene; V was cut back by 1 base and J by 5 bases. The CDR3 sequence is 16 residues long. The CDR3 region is CASSLVRGGEGTEAFF. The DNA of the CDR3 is TGTGCCAGCAGCTTAGTACGAGGGGGCGAGGGGACTGAAGCTTTCTTT.

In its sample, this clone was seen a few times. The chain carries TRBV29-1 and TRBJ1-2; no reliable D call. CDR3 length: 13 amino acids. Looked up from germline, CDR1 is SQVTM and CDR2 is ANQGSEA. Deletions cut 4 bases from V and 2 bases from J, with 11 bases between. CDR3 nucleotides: TGCAGCGTTGTAACGGTGAGAAACTATGGCTACACCTTC. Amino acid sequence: CSVVTVRNYGYTF.

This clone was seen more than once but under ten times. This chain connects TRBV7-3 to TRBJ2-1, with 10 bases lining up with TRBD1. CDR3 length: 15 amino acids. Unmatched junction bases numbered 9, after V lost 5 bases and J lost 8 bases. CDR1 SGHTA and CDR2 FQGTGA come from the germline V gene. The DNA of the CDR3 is TGTGCCAGCAGCCCCGACAGGGGGCGGGGGGATGAGCAGTTCTTC. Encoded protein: CASSPDRGRGDEQFF.

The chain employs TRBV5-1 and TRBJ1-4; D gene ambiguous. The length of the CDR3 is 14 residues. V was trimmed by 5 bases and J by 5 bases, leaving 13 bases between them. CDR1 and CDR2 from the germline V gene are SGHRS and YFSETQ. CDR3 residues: CASRLSASNEKLFF. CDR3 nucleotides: TGCGCCAGCAGACTATCAGCGTCGAATGAAAAACTGTTTTTT.

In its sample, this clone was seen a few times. The CDR3 nucleotides are TGTGCCAGCAGCTCATGGACTAGCGGGGGTTACTACACCGGGGAGCTGTTTTTT. Protein: CASSSWTSGGYYTGELFF. This rearrangement joins TRBV7-2 to TRBJ2-2; 13 bases align to TRBD2. The trim removed 4 bases at V and 3 bases at J, leaving 8 bases unmatched. The CDR3 has 18 amino acids. The V gene's germline CDR1 is SGHTA and CDR2 FQGNSA.

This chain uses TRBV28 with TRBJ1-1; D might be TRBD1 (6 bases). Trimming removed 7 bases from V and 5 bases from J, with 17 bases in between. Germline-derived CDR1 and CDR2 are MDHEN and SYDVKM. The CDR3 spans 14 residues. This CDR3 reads CASTVGGGGTEAFF. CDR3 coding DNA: TGTGCCAGCACCGTAGGGGGGGGAGGGACTGAAGCTTTCTTT.

Here the CDR3 reads CASSITVTYQETQYF. The CDR3 nucleotides are TGCGCCAGCAGTATCACAGTAACGTACCAAGAGACCCAGTACTTC. The J gene is TRBJ2-5, the V gene TRBV4-1; D unresolved. The CDR3 sequence is 15 residues long. V was shortened by 6 bases and J by 0 bases, with 14 bases between the two germline ends. Germline V lookup: CDR1 MGHRA, CDR2 YSYEKL.

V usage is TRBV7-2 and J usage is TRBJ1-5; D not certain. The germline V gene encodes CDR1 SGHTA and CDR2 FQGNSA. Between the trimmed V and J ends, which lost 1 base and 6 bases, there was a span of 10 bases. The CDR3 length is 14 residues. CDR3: CASSLGGSRQPQHF. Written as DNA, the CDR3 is TGTGCCAGCAGCTTAGGAGGGAGCCGTCAGCCCCAGCATTTT.

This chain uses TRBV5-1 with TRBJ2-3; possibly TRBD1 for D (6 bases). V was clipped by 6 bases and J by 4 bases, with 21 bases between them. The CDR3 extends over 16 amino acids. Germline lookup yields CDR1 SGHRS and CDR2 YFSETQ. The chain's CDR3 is CASTLGSGVKADTQYF. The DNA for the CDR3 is TGCGCCAGCACTTTGGGTTCAGGGGTGAAGGCAGATACGCAGTATTTT.

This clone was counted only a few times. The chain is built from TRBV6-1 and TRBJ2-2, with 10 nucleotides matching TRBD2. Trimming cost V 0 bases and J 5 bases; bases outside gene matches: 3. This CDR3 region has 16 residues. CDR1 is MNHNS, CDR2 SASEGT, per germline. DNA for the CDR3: TGTGCCAGCAGTGAAGCGCGGACTAGCGGAACCGGGGAGCTGTTTTTT. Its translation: CASSEARTSGTGELFF.

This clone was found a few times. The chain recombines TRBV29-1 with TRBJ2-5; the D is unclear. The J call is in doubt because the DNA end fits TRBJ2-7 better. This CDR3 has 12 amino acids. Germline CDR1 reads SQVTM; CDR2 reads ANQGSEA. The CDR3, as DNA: TGCAGCGTTGTAGACCAGGCCTACGAGCAGTACTTC. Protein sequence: CSVVDQAYEQYF.

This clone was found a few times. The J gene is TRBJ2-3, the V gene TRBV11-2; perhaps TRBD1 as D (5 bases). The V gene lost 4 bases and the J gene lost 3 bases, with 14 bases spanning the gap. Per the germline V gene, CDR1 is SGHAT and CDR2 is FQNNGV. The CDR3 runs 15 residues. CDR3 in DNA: TGTGCCAGCAGCTCCCAGGGAATTAGAACAGATACGCAGTATTTT. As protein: CASSSQGIRTDTQYF. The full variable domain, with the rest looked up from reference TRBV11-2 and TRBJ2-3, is EAGVAQSPRYKIIEKRQSVAFWCNPISGHATLYWYQQILGQGPKLLIQFQNNGVVDDSQLPKDRFSAERLKGVDSTLKIQPAKLEDSAVYLCASSSQGIRTDTQYFGPGTRLTVL.

The CDR3 is CASSLGQGGTYEQYF. The DNA of the CDR3 is TGTGCCAGCAGCTTAGGACAGGGGGGAACCTACGAGCAGTACTTC. The gene calls are TRBV11-3 and TRBJ2-7, with TRBD1 matching over 9 bases. Germline V gene data show CDR1 as SGHNT and CDR2 as YENEEA. The CDR3 is made up of 15 amino acids. Losses at the gene ends were 1 base for V and 2 bases for J; bases not matched to a gene: 3. The full variable domain, in which reference TRBV11-3 and TRBJ2-7 provide the parts outside the CDR3, is EAGVVQSPRYKIIEKKQPVAFWCNPISGHNTLYWYLQNLGQGPELLIRYENEEAVDDSQLPKDRFSAERLKGVDSTLKIQPAELGDSAVYLCASSLGQGGTYEQYFGPGTRLTVT.

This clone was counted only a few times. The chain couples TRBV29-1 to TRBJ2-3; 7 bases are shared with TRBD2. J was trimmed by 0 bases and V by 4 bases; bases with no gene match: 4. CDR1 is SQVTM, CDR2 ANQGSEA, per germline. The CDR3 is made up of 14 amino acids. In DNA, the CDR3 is TGCAGCGTTGCGGTTAGCGGGAGCACAGATACGCAGTATTTT. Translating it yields CSVAVSGSTDTQYF.

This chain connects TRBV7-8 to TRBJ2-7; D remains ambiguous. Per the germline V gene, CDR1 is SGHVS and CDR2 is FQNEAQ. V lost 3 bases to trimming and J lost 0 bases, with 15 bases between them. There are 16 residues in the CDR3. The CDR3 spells CASSLTSDTSSYEQYF. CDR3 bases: TGTGCCAGCAGCTTGACGTCTGACACCTCCTCCTACGAGCAGTACTTC.